This T cell receptor (beta chain) was retrieved from a study of blood T cell repertoires in COVID-19. Study summary: Sites across the United States, Italy and Spain contributed samples from acute and convalescent COVID-19. T cells, B-cell-depleted T cells, or PBMCs supplied cDNA or gDNA.

Germline values: CDR1 SGHDN, CDR2 FVKESK. Trimming took 4 bases from V and 2 from J; bases not matched to a gene: 4. CDR3 length equals 15 residues. Study processing details: Amplifying reference gene primers gave estimates of nucleated cell counts. Clones were read by immunoSEQ multiplex PCR, and TCRdb kept only the in-frame ones, dropping some. V and J calls and clone size are as listed in that table; D and trimming were resolved from the DNA. The sample includes fewer than 350,000 clones, roughly 86% of them seen just once. The chain is built from TRBV14 and TRBJ2-3; 9 nucleotides match TRBD2. The TCR was taken from a man aged 18-30 years with active or convalescent COVID-19. The specimen was peripheral blood. The CDR3 spells CASSLAGGYTDTQYF. The CDR3 DNA follows: TGTGCCAGCAGCCTTGCGGGGGGGTACACAGATACGCAGTATTTT.